These 25 T cell receptor beta chains were all obtained from the same sample, sequenced in a study of cytomegalovirus exposure and HLA in healthy donors. Primers for the PCR totalled 60 Vbeta and 13 Jbeta. Repertoires were generated with immunoSEQ multiplex PCR, while TCRdb's copy carries only in-frame clones and drops some. The table shows some 150,000 clones, with 68% occurring only once. Sample: PBMCs. These receptors were obtained from a man aged 55 to 69 in good health and CMV-seronegative.

The rearrangement joins TRBV6-6 to TRBJ1-2; 7 positions match TRBD1. Per the germline V gene, CDR1 is MNHNY and CDR2 is SVGAGI (reference sequence). Trimming cost V 0 bases and J 0 bases; bases outside gene matches: 4. The CDR3 contains 16 residues. The CDR3 region has the DNA TGTGCCAGCAGTTACTCGAGGGACAGCTCTAACTATGGCTACACCTTC. It codes for CASSYSRDSSNYGYTF.

V and J are TRBV19 and TRBJ1-1; D not certain. This CDR3 spans 12 amino acids. Trimming left V 6 bases short and J 6 bases short, with 11 bases between. Germline-derived CDR1 and CDR2 are LNHDA and SQIVND (reference sequence). This chain's CDR3 is CASRPWSSEAFF. The DNA for the CDR3 is TGTGCCAGTAGGCCATGGAGCTCTGAAGCTTTCTTT.

The chain uses TRBV5-8 and TRBJ1-5, with a weak D call TRBD1 (6 bases). CDR3 length equals 14 residues. The germline gives CDR1 SGHTS, CDR2 YDEGEE. Trimming cost V 3 bases and J 5 bases, with 12 bases left between them. The CDR3, as DNA: TGTGCCAGCAGCTCCGGACAGTCTCATCAGCCCCAGCATTTT. As protein: CASSSGQSHQPQHF. Based on the CDR3 plus reference TRBV5-8 and TRBJ1-5, the full variable domain is EAGVTQSPTHLIKTRGQQATLRCSPISGHTSVYWYQQALGLGLQFLLWYDEGEERNRGNFPPRFSGRQFPNYSSELNVNALELEDSALYLCASSSGQSHQPQHFGDGTRLSIL.

The rearrangement links TRBV28 to TRBJ2-7; D gene ambiguous. The CDR3 covers 11 residues. V lost 4 bases, J lost 4 bases, and 5 bases lay in between. From germline, CDR1 is MDHEN and CDR2 SYDVKM. The CDR3 reads CASSSAYEQYF. The CDR3 DNA sequence: TGTGCCAGCAGTTCCGCGTACGAGCAGTACTTC.

The chain uses TRBV11-1 and TRBJ1-1, with D possibly being TRBD1 (6 bases). The CDR3 is 13 residues long. Germline CDR1 and CDR2: SGHAT and FQDESV (reference sequence). Trimming shortened V by 3 bases and J by 1 base, and 6 bases separated the two germline ends. CDR3 in amino acids: CASSLDRNTEAFF. CDR3 DNA: TGTGCCAGCAGCTTGGACAGGAACACTGAAGCTTTCTTT.

The V call is TRBV5-1, the J call TRBJ2-2; TRBD2 might be the D (6 bases). Germline V CDR1 and CDR2: SGHRS, YFSETQ. The CDR3 contains 16 residues. Trimming took 0 bases from V and 1 from J, leaving 10 bases between them. DNA of the CDR3: TGCGCCAGCAGCTTGGAAGCTAGCGAGAACACCGGGGAGCTGTTTTTT. It specifies CASSLEASENTGELFF.

This clone was observed a single time. The chain carries TRBV5-1 and TRBJ2-1; 7 bases line up with TRBD1. Germline-derived CDR1 and CDR2 are SGHRS and YFSETQ. The CDR3 totals 19 residues. V trimming: 0 bases; J trimming: 0 bases; junction bases outside the gene matches: 12. CDR3 loop: CASSLGGRGFGSSYNEQFF. Written as DNA, the CDR3 is TGCGCCAGCAGCTTGGGGGGCAGGGGGTTTGGGAGCTCCTACAATGAGCAGTTCTTC.

The table lists this clone with a few counts. CDR3 sequence: CASSYPGQGGYGYTF. As DNA, the CDR3 is TGTGCCAGCAGTTACCCGGGACAGGGCGGCTATGGCTACACCTTC. The chain employs TRBV6-6 and TRBJ1-2, with 9 bases identical to TRBD1. The CDR3 sequence is 15 residues long. The germline gives CDR1 MNHNY, CDR2 SVGAGI (reference sequence). J lost 4 bases, V lost 2 bases, and 5 bases had no gene match.

J is TRBJ2-1 and V is TRBV7-9, with TRBD2 as a possible D gene (6 bases). The V and J ends lost 4 bases and 5 bases respectively, with 15 bases between them. The CDR3 length is 15 residues. The germline V gene has CDR1 SEHNR and CDR2 FQNEAQ (reference sequence). The CDR3 coding sequence is TGTGCCAGCAGCTCTAGCCCTAGCGTGGACAATGAGCAGTTCTTC. It translates to CASSSSPSVDNEQFF.

The rearrangement uses TRBV7-6 and TRBJ2-2, with 10 bases lining up with TRBD1. The CDR3 contains 17 residues. Germline CDR1 and CDR2: SGHVS and FNYEAQ. J gave up 4 bases and V 5 bases, and 10 bases lay outside the gene matches. The CDR3 loop reads CASSGELDRGTTGELFF. In DNA, the CDR3 is TGTGCCAGCAGCGGAGAGCTGGACAGGGGGACCACCGGGGAGCTGTTTTTT.

This chain joins TRBV21-1 and TRBJ2-2; the table's TRBD2 call for D was not verified on the DNA. TRBV21-1 corresponds to a pseudogene. The CDR3 contains 15 residues. CDR3 in DNA: TGTGCCAGCAGCAATGGTCGGGTTGGCACCGGGGAGCTGTTTTTT. This codes for CASSNGRVGTGELFF.

The chain uses TRBV6-5 and TRBJ2-3; no clear D gene. V was clipped by 6 bases and J by 5 bases, with 9 bases between them. In germline, CDR1 is MNHEY, CDR2 SVGAGI. The CDR3 sequence is 12 residues long. CDR3 loop: CASRRFEDTQYF. CDR3 sequence (DNA): TGTGCCAGCAGGAGGTTCGAAGATACGCAGTATTTT.

The rearrangement uses TRBV29-1 and TRBJ2-2; D is perhaps TRBD1 (5 bases). Trimming left V 3 bases short and J 0 bases short, with 8 bases between. The CDR3 covers 14 residues. Germline V CDR1 and CDR2: SQVTM, ANQGSEA. The CDR3: CSVEGQTNTGELFF. The CDR3 DNA is TGCAGCGTTGAGGGGCAAACGAACACCGGGGAGCTGTTTTTT.

The chain links TRBV30 to TRBJ1-4; D remains unclear. V lost 2 bases and J lost 8, with 18 bases in between. CDR3 length equals 15 residues. CDR1 and CDR2 (germline): GTSNPN, SVGIG (reference sequence). The CDR3: CAWSTRPSDSEKLFF. The CDR3 coding sequence is TGTGCCTGGAGTACAAGGCCCTCCGACTCGGAAAAACTGTTTTTT.

This chain connects TRBV7-3 to TRBJ2-2, with a tentative D call TRBD1 (5 bases). The CDR3 has 16 residues. Trimming removed 5 bases at V and 0 bases at J, with 13 bases between. The germline CDR1 and CDR2 sequences are SGHTA and FQGTGA. The CDR3 nucleotides are TGTGCCAGCAGCCCTGACAGATTCTCGAACACCGGGGAGCTGTTTTTT. Translating it yields CASSPDRFSNTGELFF.

The chain employs TRBV5-4 and TRBJ1-1; the match to TRBD1 covers 8 bases. The CDR3 spans 15 residues. V shed 0 bases and J 3 bases; nucleotides not matched to a gene: 4. Germline CDR1 reads SGHNT; CDR2 reads YYREEE (reference sequence). The CDR3 DNA reads as TGTGCCAGCAGCTTGGCAGGGGGCATGGACACTGAAGCTTTCTTT. It yields the protein CASSLAGGMDTEAFF.

The gene calls are TRBV5-3 and TRBJ2-5; 7 nucleotides match TRBD2. TRBV5-3 is recorded as an ORF, its role being uncertain. The J segment lost 0 bases and the V segment lost 0 bases, leaving 8 bases of the junction unmatched. This CDR3 region has 17 residues. The CDR3 region is CARSLGTRDENQETQYF. The CDR3 DNA sequence: TGTGCCAGAAGCTTGGGGACTAGAGATGAGAACCAAGAGACCCAGTACTTC.

In DNA, the CDR3 is TGTGCCATCACCCAAAGTCAGGGGGCAATGTACAATGAGCAGTTCTTC. It codes for CAITQSQGAMYNEQFF. The chain joins TRBV10-3 to TRBJ2-1; the match to TRBD1 covers 8 bases. Germline-derived CDR1 and CDR2 are ENHRY and SYGVKD. The V segment lost 7 bases and the J segment 4 bases; nucleotides outside the gene matches: 12. The CDR3 consists of 16 residues.

This clone was seen only a few times. V and J are TRBV30 and TRBJ2-2; the D gene could be TRBD1 or TRBD2 (9 bases each). CDR1 GTSNPN and CDR2 SVGIG come from the germline V gene (reference sequence). The CDR3 has 21 residues. Trimming took off 8 bases at V and 7 bases at J, with 41 bases between the two ends. The CDR3, as DNA: TGTGCCCTGGAAATACTCCCCGGGACAGGGTTAGTAGCGGGAGTTGACGGGGAGCTGTTTTTT. Its translation is CALEILPGTGLVAGVDGELFF.

This clone occurred a few times. This sequence joins TRBV28 and TRBJ1-2, with 10 nucleotides matching TRBD1. The germline CDR1 and CDR2 sequences are MDHEN and SYDVKM. Trimming took 6 bases from V and 2 from J; bases not matched to a gene: 6. The CDR3 sequence is 15 residues long. CDR3 coding DNA: TGTGCCAGCAGCTCGGGGACAGGGGAAAACTATGGCTACACCTTC. Translation: CASSSGTGENYGYTF.

This rearrangement joins TRBV29-1 to TRBJ2-5; 9 bases align to TRBD2. The CDR3 loop spans 15 amino acids. Per the germline V gene, CDR1 is SQVTM and CDR2 is ANQGSEA. With V trimmed by 7 bases and J by 11 bases, 20 bases remained unmatched. CDR3 region: CSASYGLARQSKQYF. CDR3 DNA sequence: TGCAGCGCCTCTTATGGACTAGCGAGGCAGTCTAAGCAGTACTTC.

V and J are TRBV4-1 and TRBJ1-2, with a possible D match to TRBD1 (6 bases). Trimming stripped 1 base from V and 6 bases from J, with 21 bases between. This CDR3 region has 17 residues. CDR1 and CDR2 from the germline V gene are MGHRA and YSYEKL. The CDR3 here is CASSQGPLGGAQNGYTF. The CDR3 nucleotides read TGCGCCAGCAGCCAAGGCCCTTTGGGGGGGGCGCAGAATGGCTACACCTTC.

This clone was seen only once. The CDR3 DNA sequence: TGTGCCAGCAGCTTGGGGGCGCCCTTAAGCTCTGGGGCCAACGTCCTGACTTTC. It yields the protein CASSLGAPLSSGANVLTF. The V gene is TRBV5-4, the J gene TRBJ2-6; unclear D gene. The germline gives CDR1 SGHNT, CDR2 YYREEE (reference sequence). The CDR3 length is 18 residues. Trimming took off 0 bases at V and 0 bases at J, with 13 bases between the two ends.

The genes are TRBV7-9 and TRBJ2-1; D is perhaps TRBD2 (6 bases). CDR1 is SEHNR and CDR2 is FQNEAQ in the germline V gene (reference sequence). The V end was cut by 3 bases, the J end by 7 bases, with 16 bases between. The CDR3 sequence is 15 residues long. CDR3 nucleotide sequence: TGTGCCAGCAGCTTCGCTCTGGGACTCCTTAATGAGCAGTTCTTC. Translation gives CASSFALGLLNEQFF.

This chain links TRBV29-1 with TRBJ2-5; tentative D call: TRBD2 (6 bases). This CDR3 contains 15 residues. The ends were cut back, 6 bases at V and 4 bases at J, with 21 bases in the middle. In germline, CDR1 is SQVTM, CDR2 ANQGSEA. CDR3 coding DNA: TGCAGCGTCCCTAATGGGGCTGGGAGGTTAGAGACCCAGTACTTC. Its translation: CSVPNGAGRLETQYF.